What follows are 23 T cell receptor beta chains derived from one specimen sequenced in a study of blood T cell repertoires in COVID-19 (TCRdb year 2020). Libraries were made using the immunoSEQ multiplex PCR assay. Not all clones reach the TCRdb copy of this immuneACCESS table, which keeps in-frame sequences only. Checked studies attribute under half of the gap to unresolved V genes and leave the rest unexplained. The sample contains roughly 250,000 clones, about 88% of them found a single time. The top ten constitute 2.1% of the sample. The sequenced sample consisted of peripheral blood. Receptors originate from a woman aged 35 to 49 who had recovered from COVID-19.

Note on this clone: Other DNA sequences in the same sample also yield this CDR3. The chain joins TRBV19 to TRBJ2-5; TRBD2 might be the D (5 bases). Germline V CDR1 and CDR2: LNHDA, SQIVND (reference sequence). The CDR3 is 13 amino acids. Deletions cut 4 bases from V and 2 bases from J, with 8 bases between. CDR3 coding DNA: TGTGCCAGTAGTACAGGACTTCAAGAGACCCAGTACTTC. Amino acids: CASSTGLQETQYF.

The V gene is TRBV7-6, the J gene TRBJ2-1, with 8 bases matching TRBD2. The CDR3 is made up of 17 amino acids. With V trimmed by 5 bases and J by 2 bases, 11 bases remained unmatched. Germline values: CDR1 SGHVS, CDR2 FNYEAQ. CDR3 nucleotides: TGTGCCAGCAGCCCTGTGGACGGGGGGGCTCCCTACAATGAGCAGTTCTTC. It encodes CASSPVDGGAPYNEQFF.

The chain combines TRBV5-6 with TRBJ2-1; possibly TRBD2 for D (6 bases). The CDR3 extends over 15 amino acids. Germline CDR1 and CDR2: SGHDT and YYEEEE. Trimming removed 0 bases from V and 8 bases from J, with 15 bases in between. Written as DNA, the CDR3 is TGTGCCAGCAGCTTGGGGGGGGACCCCGTGGATGAGCAGTTCTTC. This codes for CASSLGGDPVDEQFF.

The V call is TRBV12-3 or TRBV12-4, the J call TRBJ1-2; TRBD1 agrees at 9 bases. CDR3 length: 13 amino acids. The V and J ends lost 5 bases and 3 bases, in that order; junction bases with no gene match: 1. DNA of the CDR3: TGTGCCAGCAGTCGACAGGGGGACTATGGCTACACCTTC. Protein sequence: CASSRQGDYGYTF.

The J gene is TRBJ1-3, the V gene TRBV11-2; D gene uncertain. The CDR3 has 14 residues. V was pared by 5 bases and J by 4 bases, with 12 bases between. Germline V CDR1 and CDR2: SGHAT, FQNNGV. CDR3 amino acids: CASSPQAQGNTIYF. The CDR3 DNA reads TGTGCCAGCAGCCCCCAGGCGCAGGGAAACACCATATATTTT. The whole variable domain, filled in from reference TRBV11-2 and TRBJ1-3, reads EAGVAQSPRYKIIEKRQSVAFWCNPISGHATLYWYQQILGQGPKLLIQFQNNGVVDDSQLPKDRFSAERLKGVDSTLKIQPAKLEDSAVYLCASSPQAQGNTIYFGEGSWLTVV.

In DNA form, the CDR3 reads TGTGCCAGCAGCCCTATCCGGAGTGTTAGCAATCAGCCCCAGCATTTT. This gives the protein CASSPIRSVSNQPQHF. The V call is TRBV28, the J call TRBJ1-5; D gene unclear. Germline lookup yields CDR1 MDHEN and CDR2 SYDVKM. Trimming removed 6 bases from V and 0 bases from J, with 15 bases in between. CDR3 size: 16 residues.

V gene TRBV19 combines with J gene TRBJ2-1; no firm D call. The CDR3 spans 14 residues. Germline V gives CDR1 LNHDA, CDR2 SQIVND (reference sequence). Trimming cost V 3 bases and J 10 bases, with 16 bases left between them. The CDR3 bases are TGTGCCAGTAGTATTAGCCGGCCCATCAGAGAGCAGTTCTTC. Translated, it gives CASSISRPIREQFF.

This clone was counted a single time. The chain's CDR3 is CASTRTGSVQYF. DNA for the CDR3: TGTGCCAGCACCAGGACGGGGTCCGTGCAGTATTTT. J is TRBJ2-3 and V is TRBV5-6; D is possibly TRBD2 (5 bases). This CDR3 has 12 amino acids. Looked up from germline, CDR1 is SGHDT and CDR2 is YYEEEE. V lost 6 bases, J lost 11 bases, and 16 bases lay in between.

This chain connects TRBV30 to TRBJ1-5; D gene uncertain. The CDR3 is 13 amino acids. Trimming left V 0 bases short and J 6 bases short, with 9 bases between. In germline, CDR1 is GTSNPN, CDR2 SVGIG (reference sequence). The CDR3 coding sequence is TGTGCCTGGAGTGTAAAGGGAGTTCAGCCCCAGCATTTT. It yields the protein CAWSVKGVQPQHF.

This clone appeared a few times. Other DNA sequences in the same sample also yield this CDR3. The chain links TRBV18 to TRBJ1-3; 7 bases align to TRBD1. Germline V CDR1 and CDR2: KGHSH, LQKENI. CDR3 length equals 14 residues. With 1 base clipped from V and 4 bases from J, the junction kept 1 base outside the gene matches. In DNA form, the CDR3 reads TGTGCCAGCTCACCACAGGGGGCCGGAAACACCATATATTTT. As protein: CASSPQGAGNTIYF.

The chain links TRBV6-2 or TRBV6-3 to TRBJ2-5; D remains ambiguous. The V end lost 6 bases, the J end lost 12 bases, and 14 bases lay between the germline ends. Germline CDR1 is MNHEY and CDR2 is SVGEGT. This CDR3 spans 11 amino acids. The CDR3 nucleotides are TGTGCCAGCAGCTCCCAGAAAGTGGAGTACTTC. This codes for CASSSQKVEYF.

CDR3 nucleotides: TGTGCCAGTAGTACCCCGGGACTGCTGGATACGCAGTATTTT. Its translation: CASSTPGLLDTQYF. This chain links TRBV19 with TRBJ2-3, with TRBD2 as a possible D gene (6 bases). Germline-derived CDR1 and CDR2 are LNHDA and SQIVND (reference sequence). V lost 4 bases, J lost 6 bases, and 14 bases lay in between. This CDR3 is 14 amino acids long. Based on the CDR3 plus reference TRBV19 and TRBJ2-3, the full variable domain is DGGITQSPKYLFRKEGQNVTLSCEQNLNHDAMYWYRQDPGQGLRLIYYSQIVNDFQKGDIAEGYSVSREKKESFPLTVTSAQKNPTAFYLCASSTPGLLDTQYFGPGTRLTVL.

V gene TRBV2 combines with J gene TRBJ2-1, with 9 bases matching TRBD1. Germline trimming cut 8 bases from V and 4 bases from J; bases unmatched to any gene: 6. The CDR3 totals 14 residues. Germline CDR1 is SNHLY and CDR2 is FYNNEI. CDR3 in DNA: TGTGCCAGCCCGCCGGGACAGGGTTACAATGAGCAGTTCTTC. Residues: CASPPGQGYNEQFF.

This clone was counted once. The DNA of the CDR3 is TGTGCCAGCAGCTTAGTCCCTACTAGCGGGAGGCGCACAGATACGCAGTATTTT. Protein product: CASSLVPTSGRRTDTQYF. The chain is built from TRBV7-2 and TRBJ2-3, with TRBD2 matching 12 bases. The J segment lost 1 base and the V segment lost 1 base, leaving 6 bases of the junction unmatched. This CDR3 has 18 residues. In germline, CDR1 is SGHTA, CDR2 FQGNSA.

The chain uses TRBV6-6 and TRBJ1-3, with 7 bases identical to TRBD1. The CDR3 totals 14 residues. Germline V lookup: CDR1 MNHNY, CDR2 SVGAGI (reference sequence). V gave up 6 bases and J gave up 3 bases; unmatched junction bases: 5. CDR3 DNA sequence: TGTGCCAGCAGCTTACAGGGGAGTGGAAACACCATATATTTT. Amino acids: CASSLQGSGNTIYF.

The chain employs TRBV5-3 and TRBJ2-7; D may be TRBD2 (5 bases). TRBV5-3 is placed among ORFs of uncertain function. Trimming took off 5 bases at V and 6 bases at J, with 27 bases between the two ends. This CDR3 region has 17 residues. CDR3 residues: CARRSRYSGNRNGEQYF. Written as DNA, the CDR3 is TGTGCCAGAAGATCCCGTTATTCCGGGAATAGGAACGGCGAGCAGTACTTC.

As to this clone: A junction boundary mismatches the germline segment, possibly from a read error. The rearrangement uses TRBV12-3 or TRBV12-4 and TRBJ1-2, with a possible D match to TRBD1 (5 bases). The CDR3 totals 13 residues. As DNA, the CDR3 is TGTGCCAGCAGTTTCGGCCCCCGCAGGGTCGACCTCTTC. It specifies CASSFGPRRVDLF.

The CDR3, as DNA: TGCAGTGCTAGTGAGGCCGCGGCGAACTATGGCTACACCTTC. Translating it yields CSASEAAANYGYTF. The chain couples TRBV20-1 to TRBJ1-2; D call uncertain. The CDR3 is 14 amino acids. The V end lost 3 bases, the J end lost 2 bases, and 13 bases lay between the germline ends. The germline V gene encodes CDR1 DFQATT and CDR2 SNEGSKA (reference sequence).

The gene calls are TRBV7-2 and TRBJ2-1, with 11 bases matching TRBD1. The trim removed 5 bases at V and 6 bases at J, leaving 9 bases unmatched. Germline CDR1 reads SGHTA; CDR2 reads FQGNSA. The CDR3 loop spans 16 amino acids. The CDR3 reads CASSPEGTGGSNEQFF. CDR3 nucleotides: TGTGCCAGCAGCCCCGAGGGGACAGGGGGATCCAATGAGCAGTTCTTC.

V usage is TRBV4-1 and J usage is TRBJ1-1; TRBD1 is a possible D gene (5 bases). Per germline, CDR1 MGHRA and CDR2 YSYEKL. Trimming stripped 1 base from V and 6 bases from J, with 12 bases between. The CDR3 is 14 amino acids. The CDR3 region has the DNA TGCGCCAGCAGCCAAGTGGGGACTGGATCTGAAGCTTTCTTT. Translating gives CASSQVGTGSEAFF.

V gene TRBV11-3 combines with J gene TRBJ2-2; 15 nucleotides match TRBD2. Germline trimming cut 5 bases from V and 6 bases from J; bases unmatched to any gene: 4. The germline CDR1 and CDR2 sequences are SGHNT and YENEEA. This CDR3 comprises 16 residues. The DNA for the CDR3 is TGTGCCAGCAGCCCAGGACTAGCGGGAGGGCCCGGGGAGCTGTTTTTT. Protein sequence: CASSPGLAGGPGELFF.

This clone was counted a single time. CDR3 DNA sequence: TGTGCCAGTAGTTTTTGGACAGGGGACGAGCAGTACTTC. Its protein is CASSFWTGDEQYF. This chain joins TRBV19 and TRBJ2-7, with 9 bases aligning to TRBD1. CDR1 and CDR2 (germline): LNHDA, SQIVND (reference sequence). Germline trimming cut 5 bases from V and 5 bases from J; bases unmatched to any gene: 4. There are 13 residues in the CDR3. The variable domain in full, completed from reference TRBV19 and TRBJ2-7, reads DGGITQSPKYLFRKEGQNVTLSCEQNLNHDAMYWYRQDPGQGLRLIYYSQIVNDFQKGDIAEGYSVSREKKESFPLTVTSAQKNPTAFYLCASSFWTGDEQYFGPGTRLTVT.

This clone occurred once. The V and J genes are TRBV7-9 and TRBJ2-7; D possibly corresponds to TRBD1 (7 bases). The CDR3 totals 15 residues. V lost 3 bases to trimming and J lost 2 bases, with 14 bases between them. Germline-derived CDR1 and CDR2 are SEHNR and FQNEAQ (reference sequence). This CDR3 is CASSLADREAYEQYF. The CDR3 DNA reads TGTGCCAGCAGCTTGGCCGACAGGGAGGCCTACGAGCAGTACTTC.